This TCR beta chain was found in a study of T cell repertoires in cytomegalovirus infection. In the study overall: HLA-C-restricted CMV epitopes, recently identified, and well-studied HLA-B-restricted ones were used by the study.

This clonotype was seen many times. Its antigen remains unidentified. Study-wide points: Clonotypes of TCR beta that were HLA-C-restricted and CMV-specific dominated the ex vivo response.

The CDR3 has 14 residues. Trimming took off 2 bases at V and 2 bases at J, with 7 bases between the two ends. Germline-derived CDR1 and CDR2 are MNHEY and SVGAGI. TCRdb reanalysed the reads using MiXCR and keeps one entry per CDR3 protein. This sample has about 360,000 distinct CDR3 sequences, with roughly 34% found just once. The sample was cultured PBMCs, taken from culture after CMV antigen stimulation. This clonotype was sampled from a human donor in good health (CMV status not recorded). Some clones in this sample may be carry-over from other donors' samples. The chain carries TRBV6-5 and TRBJ1-3, with a possible D match to TRBD1 (6 bases). This CDR3 is CASSYQGTGNTIYF. CDR3 in DNA: TGTGCCAGCAGTTACCAGGGGACTGGAAACACCATATATTTT.